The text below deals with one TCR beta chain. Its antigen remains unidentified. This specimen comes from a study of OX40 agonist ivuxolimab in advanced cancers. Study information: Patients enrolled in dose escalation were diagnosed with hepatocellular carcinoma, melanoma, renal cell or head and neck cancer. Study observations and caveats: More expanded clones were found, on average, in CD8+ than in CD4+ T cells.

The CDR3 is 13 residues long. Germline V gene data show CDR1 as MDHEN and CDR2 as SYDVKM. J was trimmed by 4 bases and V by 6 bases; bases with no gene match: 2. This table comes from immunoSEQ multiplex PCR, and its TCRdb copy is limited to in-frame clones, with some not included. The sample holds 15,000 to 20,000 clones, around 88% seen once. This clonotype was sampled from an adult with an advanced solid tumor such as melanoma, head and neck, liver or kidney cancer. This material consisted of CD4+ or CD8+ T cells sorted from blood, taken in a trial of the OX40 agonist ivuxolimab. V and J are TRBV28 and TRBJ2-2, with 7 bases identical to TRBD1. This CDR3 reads CASSSGGTGELFF. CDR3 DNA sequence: TGTGCCAGCAGCTCAGGGGGCACCGGGGAGCTGTTTTTT.